This T cell receptor (beta chain) was profiled in a study of siplizumab effects on memory and regulatory T cells. Study findings and constraints: With siplizumab, cumulative frequency of CD4+ memory-derived alloreactive sequences dropped significantly.

Clones were read by immunoSEQ multiplex PCR, and TCRdb kept only the in-frame ones, dropping some. The sample yields roughly 100,000 clones, roughly 93% seen once. This CDR3 is 13 amino acids long. V was shortened by 4 bases and J by 9 bases, with 13 bases between the two germline ends. The germline gives CDR1 LGHNA, CDR2 YNFKEQ. This clone has a single count. The target antigen is unknown. This TCR was sampled from a human donor in good health. The V call is TRBV4-2, the J call TRBJ2-1; possibly TRBD2 for D (5 bases). Sequencing used Tregs sorted from blood. The CDR3 reads CASSPRVATEQFF. Here the CDR3 DNA reads TGTGCCAGCAGCCCCCGGGTAGCGACTGAGCAGTTCTTC.